The 17 T cell receptor beta chains given below trace back to one sample, sequenced in a study of blood T cell repertoires in COVID-19. Clones were sequenced by immunoSEQ multiplex PCR, and TCRdb holds only the in-frame ones, with some missing. The repertoire holds roughly 420,000 clones, with 88% as singletons. Sequencing was carried out using PBMCs or T cells enriched from blood (not recorded which). Receptors were obtained from a woman aged 30 to 39 with acute COVID-19.

V and J are TRBV9 and TRBJ2-5, with 10 bases identical to TRBD2. The CDR3 extends over 17 amino acids. The V segment lost 0 bases and the J segment 5 bases; nucleotides outside the gene matches: 10. Looked up from germline, CDR1 is SGDLS and CDR2 is YYNGEE. CDR3 protein: CASSVEAGGPSLETQYF. The CDR3 DNA reads as TGTGCCAGCAGCGTAGAAGCGGGGGGGCCCTCGTTGGAGACCCAGTACTTC.

The chain carries TRBV15 and TRBJ2-1; TRBD2 aligns across 10 bases. Germline V gene lookup returns CDR1 LNHNV and CDR2 YYDKDF (reference sequence). V shed 1 base, J shed 8 bases, and the junction held 11 bases outside the gene matches. The CDR3 extends over 17 amino acids. The DNA for the CDR3 is TGTGCCACCAGCAGAGCTCTTAAGCGGGGGGGCCTTGATGAGCAGTTCTTC. Translated, it gives CATSRALKRGGLDEQFF.

There are a few counts of this clone. V usage is TRBV5-4 and J usage is TRBJ1-2; TRBD1 agrees at 8 bases. V lost 4 bases, J lost 0 bases, and 5 bases stayed unmatched. The CDR3 totals 15 residues. CDR1 is SGHNT and CDR2 is YYREEE in the germline V gene (reference sequence). CDR3 protein: CASSPGQDPNYGYTF. The CDR3 region has the DNA TGTGCCAGCAGCCCGGGACAGGACCCTAACTATGGCTACACCTTC.

V and J are TRBV19 and TRBJ1-2; D remains ambiguous. The CDR3 runs to 16 residues. CDR1 and CDR2 (germline): LNHDA, SQIVND (reference sequence). The V end lost 7 bases, the J end lost 0 bases, and 18 bases lay between the germline ends. The CDR3 loop reads CASTRERSLTNYGYTF. The CDR3 coding sequence is TGTGCCAGTACCCGGGAGCGGTCGTTGACTAACTATGGCTACACCTTC.

This rearrangement joins TRBV4-2 to TRBJ1-1; the D is unclear. V was clipped by 8 bases and J by 1 base, with 14 bases between them. The CDR3 extends over 14 amino acids. The germline gives CDR1 LGHNA, CDR2 YNFKEQ. CDR3 sequence reads: CASHSGRRNTEAFF. The DNA of the CDR3 is TGTGCCAGCCACAGTGGCAGACGGAACACTGAAGCTTTCTTT.

V and J are TRBV30 and TRBJ1-6, with D hard to call. V was pared by 5 bases and J by 10 bases, with 12 bases between. The CDR3 has 12 amino acids. From germline, CDR1 is GTSNPN and CDR2 SVGIG (reference sequence). The CDR3 nucleotides are TGTGCCTGGGTTAACGACAAGTCACCCCTCCACTTT. Its protein product is CAWVNDKSPLHF.

This clone was found a few times. The chain combines TRBV3-1 (or the pseudogene TRBV3-2) with TRBJ2-7; TRBD2 aligns across 10 bases. Germline values: CDR1 LGHDT, CDR2 YNNKEL (reference sequence). This CDR3 is 15 amino acids long. After removal of 1 base from V and 2 bases from J, the junction contained 2 bases not matched to a gene. The DNA of the CDR3 is TGTGCCAGCAGCCAAGGGCTAGCGGGGGCCTACGAGCAGTACTTC. This encodes CASSQGLAGAYEQYF.

The V and J genes are TRBV21-1 and TRBJ1-5; the table's D call, TRBD1, has no DNA check behind it. TRBV21-1 constitutes a pseudogene. The CDR3 has 18 residues. The CDR3 spells CASSKKDRPHYSNQPQHF. The CDR3 DNA follows: TGTGCCAGCAGCAAAAAGGACAGACCACATTATAGCAATCAGCCCCAGCATTTT.

This sequence joins TRBV5-1 and TRBJ1-2, with no clear D. This CDR3 is 15 amino acids long. V was pared by 4 bases and J by 2 bases, with 15 bases between. The germline V gene encodes CDR1 SGHRS and CDR2 YFSETQ. CDR3 DNA: TGCGCCAGCAGCCTTCGGCAGGATAAAAACTATGGCTACACCTTC. Protein sequence: CASSLRQDKNYGYTF.

The V call is TRBV3-1 (or the pseudogene TRBV3-2), the J call TRBJ2-7, with D uncertain. Germline V gene lookup returns CDR1 LGHDT and CDR2 YNNKEL (reference sequence). V lost 0 bases to trimming and J lost 9 bases, with 6 bases between them. The CDR3 covers 11 residues. The CDR3, as DNA: TGTGCCAGCAGCCAAGATCGAGGGCAGTACTTC. Translated, it gives CASSQDRGQYF.

The chain combines TRBV3-1 (or the pseudogene TRBV3-2) with TRBJ2-2, with 8 nucleotides matching TRBD2. The CDR3 contains 18 residues. CDR1 is LGHDT, CDR2 YNNKEL, per germline (reference sequence). The ends lost 1 base at V and 0 bases at J; junction bases unmatched: 7. The CDR3 here is CASSQVSSGGPNTGELFF. The CDR3 DNA sequence: TGTGCCAGCAGCCAAGTATCCAGCGGGGGCCCGAACACCGGGGAGCTGTTTTTT.

V is TRBV12-5 and J is TRBJ1-5, with D tentatively TRBD1 (6 bases). Between the trimmed V and J ends, which lost 3 bases and 3 bases, there was a span of 9 bases. This CDR3 spans 14 amino acids. Germline CDR1 LGHNT, CDR2 FRNRAP. The chain's CDR3 is CASGFGQYNQPQHF. In nucleotides, the CDR3 is TGTGCTAGTGGTTTCGGACAGTACAATCAGCCCCAGCATTTT. Full variable domain (remainder filled in from reference TRBV12-5 and TRBJ1-5): DARVTQTPRHKVTEMGQEVTMRCQPILGHNTVFWYRQTMMQGLELLAYFRNRAPLDDSGMPKDRFSAEMPDATLATLKIQPSEPRDSAVYFCASGFGQYNQPQHFGDGTRLSIL.

This clone showed up just once. The CDR3 sequence: CASSSLGPRQGTPYEQYF. In DNA form, the CDR3 reads TGTGCCAGCAGTTCCTTAGGGCCCCGACAGGGAACCCCCTACGAGCAGTACTTC. The genes are TRBV6-4 and TRBJ2-7; the match to TRBD1 covers 7 bases. Germline loops: CDR1 MRHNA, CDR2 SNTAGT. V lost 5 bases and J lost 2; bases outside the gene matches: 18. CDR3 length: 18 amino acids.

This clone was observed a handful of times. V gene TRBV12-5 combines with J gene TRBJ1-4; D might be TRBD1 (5 bases). The CDR3 loop spans 16 amino acids. Germline loops: CDR1 LGHNT, CDR2 FRNRAP. Trimming took off 0 bases at V and 2 bases at J, with 10 bases between the two ends. The CDR3 sequence is CASGLVGEGTNEKLFF. The CDR3 DNA reads as TGTGCTAGTGGTTTGGTAGGGGAAGGCACTAATGAAAAACTGTTTTTT.

The V gene is TRBV4-1, the J gene TRBJ1-4; no reliable D call. V lost 4 bases and J 5 bases, leaving 11 bases between the germline ends. CDR1 is MGHRA, CDR2 YSYEKL, per germline. The CDR3 runs to 14 residues. CDR3 in DNA: TGCGCCAGCAGCCCCACAGAGAACAATGAAAAACTGTTTTTT. Its translation is CASSPTENNEKLFF.

This clone was seen a handful of times. The chain recombines TRBV19 with TRBJ1-3, with 7 nucleotides matching TRBD1. CDR1 LNHDA and CDR2 SQIVND come from the germline V gene (reference sequence). The CDR3 runs 16 residues. The J segment lost 5 bases and the V segment lost 2 bases, leaving 9 bases of the junction unmatched. The CDR3 region has the DNA TGTGCCAGTAGTATAATTCAGAAGGGGGCCAGAAACACCATATATTTT. It yields the protein CASSIIQKGARNTIYF.

The CDR3 protein is CASSELGTGGTGELFF. The CDR3 nucleotides read TGTGCCAGCAGTGAATTAGGGACAGGGGGAACCGGGGAGCTGTTTTTT. The chain couples TRBV25-1 to TRBJ2-2; TRBD1 aligns across 11 bases. CDR3 size: 16 residues. The junction had 3 bases not matched to a gene; V was cut back by 1 base and J by 5 bases. Germline CDR1 and CDR2: MGHDK and SYGVNS. The whole variable domain, remainder taken from reference TRBV25-1 and TRBJ2-2, is EADIYQTPRYLVIGTGKKITLECSQTMGHDKMYWYQQDPGMELHLIHYSYGVNSTEKGDLSSESTVSRIRTEHFPLTLESARPSHTSQYLCASSELGTGGTGELFFGEGSRLTVL.